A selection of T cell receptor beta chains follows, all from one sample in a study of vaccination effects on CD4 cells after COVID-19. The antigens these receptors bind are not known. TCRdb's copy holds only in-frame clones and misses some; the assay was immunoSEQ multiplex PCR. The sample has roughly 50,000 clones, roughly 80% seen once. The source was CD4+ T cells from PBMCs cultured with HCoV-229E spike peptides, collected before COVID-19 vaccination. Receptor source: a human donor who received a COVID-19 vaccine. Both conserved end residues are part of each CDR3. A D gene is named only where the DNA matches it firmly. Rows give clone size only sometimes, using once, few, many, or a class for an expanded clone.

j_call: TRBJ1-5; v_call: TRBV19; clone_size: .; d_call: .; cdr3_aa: CASSIDRVYSNQPQHF; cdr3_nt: TGTGCCAGTAGTATAGACAGGGTTTATAGCAATCAGCCCCAGCATTTT
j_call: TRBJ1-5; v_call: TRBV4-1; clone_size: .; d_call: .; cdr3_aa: CASSLSNNQPQHF; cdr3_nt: TGCGCCAGCAGCCTCTCTAACAATCAGCCCCAGCATTTT
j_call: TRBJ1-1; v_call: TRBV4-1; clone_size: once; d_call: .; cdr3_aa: CASSQRFPGDAFF; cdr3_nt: TGCGCCAGCAGCCAGAGGTTCCCAGGGGACGCTTTCTTT
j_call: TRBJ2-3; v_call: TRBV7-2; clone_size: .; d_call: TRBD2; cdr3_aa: CASSPREAVASTDTQYF; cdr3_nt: TGTGCCAGCAGCCCGCGGGAGGCGGTGGCGAGCACAGATACGCAGTATTTT
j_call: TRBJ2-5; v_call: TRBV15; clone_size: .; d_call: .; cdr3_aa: CATSPRTWTLQETQYF; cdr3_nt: TGTGCCACCAGCCCGCGAACCTGGACTCTTCAAGAGACCCAGTACTTC
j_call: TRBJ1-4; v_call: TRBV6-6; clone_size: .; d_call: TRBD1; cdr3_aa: CASRNRASGGGEKLFF; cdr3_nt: TGTGCCAGCAGAAACCGGGCCTCAGGGGGAGGTGAAAAACTGTTTTTT
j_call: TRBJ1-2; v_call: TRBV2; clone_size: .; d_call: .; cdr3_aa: CASRSYRDSNYGYTF; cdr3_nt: TGTGCCAGCAGGAGTTACAGGGATTCTAACTATGGCTACACCTTC
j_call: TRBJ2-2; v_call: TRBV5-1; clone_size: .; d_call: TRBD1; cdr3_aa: CASSLAKGQDLYQNTGELFF; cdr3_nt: TGCGCCAGCAGCTTGGCAAAAGGACAGGACCTTTACCAAAACACCGGGGAGCTGTTTTTT
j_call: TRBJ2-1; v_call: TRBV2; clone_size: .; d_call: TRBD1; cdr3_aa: CASSEVRGNEQFF; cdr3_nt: TGTGCCAGCAGTGAGGTCAGGGGGAATGAGCAGTTCTTC
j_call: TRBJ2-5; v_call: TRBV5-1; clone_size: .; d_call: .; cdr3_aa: CASSLPGEETQYF; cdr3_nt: TGCGCCAGCAGCTTGCCGGGTGAGGAGACCCAGTACTTC
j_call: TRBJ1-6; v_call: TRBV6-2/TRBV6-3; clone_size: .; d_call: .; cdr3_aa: CASSYSIGSPLHF; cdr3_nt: TGTGCCAGCAGTTACTCGATAGGTTCACCCCTCCACTTT
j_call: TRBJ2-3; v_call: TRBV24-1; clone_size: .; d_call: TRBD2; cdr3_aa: CATSDSGLALITDTQYF; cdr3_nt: TGTGCCACCAGTGATTCGGGACTAGCCCTGATCACAGATACGCAGTATTTT
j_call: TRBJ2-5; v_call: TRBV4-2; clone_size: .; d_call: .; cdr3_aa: CASSRKDKQETQYF; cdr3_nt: TGTGCCAGCAGCCGGAAGGACAAACAAGAGACCCAGTACTTC
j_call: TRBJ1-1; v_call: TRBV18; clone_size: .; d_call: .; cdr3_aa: CASSPSLRGEAFF; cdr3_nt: TGTGCCAGCTCACCATCCTTAAGGGGTGAAGCTTTCTTT
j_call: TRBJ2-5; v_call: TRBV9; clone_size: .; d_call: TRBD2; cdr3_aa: CASSPSSHQVGIAGGRETQYF; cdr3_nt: TGTGCCAGCAGCCCGAGCTCCCACCAGGTGGGAATAGCGGGGGGCCGGGAGACCCAGTACTTC
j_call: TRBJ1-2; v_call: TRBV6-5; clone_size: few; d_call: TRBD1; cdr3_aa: CASSQGAYGYTF; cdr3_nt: TGTGCCAGCAGTCAGGGGGCGTATGGCTACACCTTC
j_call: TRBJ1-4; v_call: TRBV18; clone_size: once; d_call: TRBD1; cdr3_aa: CASSPIWTQGVEKLFF; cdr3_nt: TGTGCCAGCTCACCAATTTGGACCCAGGGGGTTGAAAAACTGTTTTTT
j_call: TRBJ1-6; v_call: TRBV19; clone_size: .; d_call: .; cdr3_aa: CASSAGITLHF; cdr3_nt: TGTGCCAGTAGTGCAGGGATAACCCTCCACTTT
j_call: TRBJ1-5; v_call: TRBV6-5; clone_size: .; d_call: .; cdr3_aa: CASSYSRGTNQPQHF; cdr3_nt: TGTGCCAGCAGTTACTCGAGGGGTACCAATCAGCCCCAGCATTTT
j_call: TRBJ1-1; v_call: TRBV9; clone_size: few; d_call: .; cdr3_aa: CASSVEGNTEAFF; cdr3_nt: TGTGCCAGCAGCGTAGAGGGGAACACTGAAGCTTTCTTT
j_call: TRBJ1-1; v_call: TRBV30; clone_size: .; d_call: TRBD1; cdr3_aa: CACHPGQSTEAFF; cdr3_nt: TGTGCTTGCCACCCGGGACAGAGCACTGAAGCTTTCTTT
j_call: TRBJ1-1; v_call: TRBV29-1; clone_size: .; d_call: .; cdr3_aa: CSVEDIGLRAFF; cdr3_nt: TGCAGCGTTGAAGATATAGGATTACGAGCTTTCTTT
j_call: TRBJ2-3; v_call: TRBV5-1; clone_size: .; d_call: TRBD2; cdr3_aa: CASSPSGTPPTDTQYF; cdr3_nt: TGCGCCAGCAGCCCCAGCGGGACCCCACCCACAGATACGCAGTATTTT
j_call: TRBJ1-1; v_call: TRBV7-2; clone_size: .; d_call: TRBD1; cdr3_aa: CASSLKGQGAGTEAFF; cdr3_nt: TGTGCCAGCAGCTTAAAGGGACAGGGGGCAGGCACTGAAGCTTTCTTT
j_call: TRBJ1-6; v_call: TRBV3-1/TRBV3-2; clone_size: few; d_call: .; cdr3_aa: CASSQTSGLQPLHF; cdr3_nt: TGTGCCAGCAGCCAGACGTCAGGGCTCCAACCCCTCCACTTT
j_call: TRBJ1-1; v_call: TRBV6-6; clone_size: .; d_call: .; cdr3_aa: CASSVGQNEAFF; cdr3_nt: TGTGCCAGCAGTGTCGGACAGAATGAAGCTTTCTTT
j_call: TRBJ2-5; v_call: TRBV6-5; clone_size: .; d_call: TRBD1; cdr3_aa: CASSMKTGGETQYF; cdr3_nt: TGTGCCAGCAGTATGAAGACAGGGGGGGAGACCCAGTACTTC
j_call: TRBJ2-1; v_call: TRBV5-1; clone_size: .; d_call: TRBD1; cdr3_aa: CASSPQRQGFINEQFF; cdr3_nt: TGCGCCAGCAGCCCCCAAAGACAGGGTTTTATAAATGAGCAGTTCTTC
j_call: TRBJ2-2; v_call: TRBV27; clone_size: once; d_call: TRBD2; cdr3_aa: CASSPPLAGGPFANTGELFF; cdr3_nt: TGTGCCAGCTCTCCCCCCCTGGCGGGGGGGCCTTTCGCGAACACCGGGGAGCTGTTTTTT
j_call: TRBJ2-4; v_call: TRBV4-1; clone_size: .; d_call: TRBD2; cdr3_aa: CASSQESLNSGGGSKNIQYF; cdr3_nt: TGCGCCAGCAGCCAAGAAAGTCTGAATAGCGGGGGTGGATCCAAAAACATTCAGTACTTC
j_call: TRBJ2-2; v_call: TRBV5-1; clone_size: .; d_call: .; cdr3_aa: CASSQDRNTGELFF; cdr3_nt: TGCGCCAGCAGCCAAGACAGGAACACCGGGGAGCTGTTTTTT
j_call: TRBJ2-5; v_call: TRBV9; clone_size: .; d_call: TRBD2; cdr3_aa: CASSGVKIAGGQETQYF; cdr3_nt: TGTGCCAGCAGCGGAGTCAAGATAGCGGGGGGGCAGGAGACCCAGTACTTC
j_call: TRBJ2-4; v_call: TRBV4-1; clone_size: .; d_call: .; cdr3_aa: CASSQVDPRGIQYF; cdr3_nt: TGCGCCAGCAGCCAAGTAGACCCACGAGGGATTCAGTACTTC
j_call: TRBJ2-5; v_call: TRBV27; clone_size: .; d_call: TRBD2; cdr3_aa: CASSPSYRGGSETQYF; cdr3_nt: TGTGCCAGCAGCCCCTCGTATCGGGGAGGGTCGGAGACCCAGTACTTC
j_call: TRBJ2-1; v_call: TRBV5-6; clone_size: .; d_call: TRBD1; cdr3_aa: CASSFAGGRAYEQFF; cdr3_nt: TGTGCCAGCAGCTTCGCAGGGGGCCGTGCGTATGAGCAGTTCTTC
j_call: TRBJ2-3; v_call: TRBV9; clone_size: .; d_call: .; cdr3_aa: CASSVDLPDTQYF; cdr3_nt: TGTGCCAGCAGCGTAGATCTCCCGGATACGCAGTATTTT
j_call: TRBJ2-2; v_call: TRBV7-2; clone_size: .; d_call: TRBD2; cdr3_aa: CASRDRGGGGTGELFF; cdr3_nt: TGTGCCAGCAGAGATAGGGGCGGGGGTGGAACCGGGGAGCTGTTTTTT
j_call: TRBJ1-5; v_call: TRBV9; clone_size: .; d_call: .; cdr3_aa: CASSLDSHQPQHF; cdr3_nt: TGTGCCAGCAGCTTGGACAGCCATCAGCCCCAGCATTTT
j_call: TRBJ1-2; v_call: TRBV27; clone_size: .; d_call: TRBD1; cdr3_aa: CASSSLRDSYGYTF; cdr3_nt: TGTGCCAGCAGTTCCTTGAGGGACAGTTATGGCTACACCTTC
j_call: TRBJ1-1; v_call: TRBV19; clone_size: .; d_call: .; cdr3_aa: CASRRQPNTEAFF; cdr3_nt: TGTGCCAGTAGGCGACAGCCGAACACTGAAGCTTTCTTT
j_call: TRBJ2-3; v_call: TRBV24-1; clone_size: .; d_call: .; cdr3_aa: CATSVNREGHTDTQYF; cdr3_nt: TGTGCCACCAGTGTGAACCGGGAAGGACACACAGATACGCAGTATTTT